This T cell receptor beta chain was retrieved from a study of blood T cell repertoires in COVID-19. Overall study: Sites in the United States, Italy and Spain provided acute and convalescent COVID-19 samples. T cells, B-cell-depleted T cells, or PBMCs provided the cDNA or gDNA that served as material.

The CDR3 loop spans 15 amino acids. Germline CDR1 MDHEN, CDR2 SYDVKM. V was clipped by 10 bases and J by 0 bases; unmatched bases: 9. Some clones are missing from TCRdb's copy, which holds only in-frame ones; the method was immunoSEQ multiplex PCR. The table lists hundreds of thousands of clones, 85% of them singletons. The receptor was isolated from a man aged 45-65 years with active or convalescent COVID-19. The sample comprised peripheral blood. The chain joins TRBV28 to TRBJ2-4, with 7 bases matching TRBD1. As DNA, the CDR3 is TGTGCCACCGCCAACCAGGGGGTAGCCAAAAACATTCAGTACTTC. Its translation: CATANQGVAKNIQYF.